This TCR beta chain was recorded in a study of blood T cell repertoires in COVID-19. Looking at the study overall: Samples taken during acute and convalescent COVID-19 were collected in the United States, Italy and Spain. The cDNA or gDNA used as material had been derived from T cells, B-cell-depleted T cells, or PBMCs.

Authors' analysis steps: Amplification from reference gene primers served as the basis for estimated nucleated cell counts. Sequenced by immunoSEQ multiplex PCR; TCRdb stores in-frame clones only, minus some. D and trimming come from the DNA, and the V and J calls and clone size come from that table. The table includes 350,000 to 450,000 clones, roughly nine tenths detected once. This clone has only a few counts. V was clipped by 4 bases and J by 0 bases; unmatched bases: 7. Germline V gene sequence: CDR1 SNHLY, CDR2 FYNNEI. This CDR3 has 16 amino acids. The rearrangement joins TRBV2 to TRBJ2-7; 9 positions match TRBD2. Input material: peripheral blood. The TCR sequence derives from a man in his forties with acute or convalescent COVID-19. CDR3 residues: CASSGGLAISSYEQYF. In DNA form, the CDR3 reads TGTGCCAGCAGTGGTGGACTAGCGATCAGCTCCTACGAGCAGTACTTC.